This section outlines one T cell receptor (beta chain) sequence together with its context. The antigen remains unidentified. V was pared by 4 bases and J by 4 bases, with 11 bases between. The CDR3 sequence is 15 residues long. Germline loops: CDR1 MNHNS, CDR2 SASEGT. For the second PCR, which ran for roughly 6 to 12 cycles, a sample-barcoded 5' primer and a J-beta primer mix were used. Each CDR3 protein gets one entry after TCRdb re-called the 5' RACE reads with MiXCR. Seen here are about 1,400,000 distinct CDR3 sequences, approximately 59% observed once, and the top ten hold 6.5% to 8%. Isolating PBMCs gave at least 6 million of these cells per sample. The data are from a study of blood T cells in healthy people across ages. The wider study: Template switching retrieved approximately one barcoded beta molecule for each two T cells.

Broader study findings: Estimates based on one million T cells were treated as lower bounds.

The material sequenced was blood. The clonotype comes from a man aged 18 to 30 in good health. The rearrangement links TRBV6-1 to TRBJ2-6, with a tentative D call TRBD2 (5 bases). The CDR3 reads CASSAEREGANVLTF. As DNA, the CDR3 is TGTGCCAGCAGTGCCGAACGGGAAGGGGCCAACGTCCTGACTTTC.